Included here is one T cell receptor beta chain sequence, with context. Its antigen target is currently unknown. A single base separates this from a much larger clone, so it may be a read error. The time point label, read with the paper, signifies: pre-pandemic baseline sample and day 111 after first positive SARS-CoV-2 test. The sample belongs to a study of kidney transplant recipient with SARS-CoV-2 infection (dated by TCRdb to the early 2020s). The CDR3 contains 15 residues, cysteine and phenylalanine counted. The DNA shown is the 45-base CDR3, in frame from base 1. The germline V gene sets CDR1 to SGHVS and CDR2 to FNYEAQ. The sequencing machine was an Illumina MiSeq. Profiling of the peripheral T cell repertoire targeted human TCRbeta genes. In the authors' own workflow: Beta-binomial modelling was applied to test for differential clonotype abundance so that variability over time was accounted for. Expanded clonotypes were screened against the ImmuneCODE reference database of SARS-CoV-2-associated TCRs and mapped to viral genome regions. Additional analyses of the repertoire looked at TRBV gene usage, CDR3 length, CDR3 amino acid overlap between time points, clonotype abundance distributions and Jaccard similarity. TCRdb redid the processing of the public reads, applying fastp at Q25 and MiXCR, and retained in-frame beta chains. Merged by CDR3 protein, the rows form single entries marked with the most common genes and DNA. V and J calls and clone size were set by TCRdb, not the authors. The sample profile shows some 220,000 distinct CDR3 sequences; roughly 26% of them were found once. The biggest ten clones account for about 7% of the sample.

The specimen comprised a blood sample, sampled at baseline and on day 111 from a kidney transplant recipient. The chain is made from TRBV7-6 and TRBJ2-7; TRBD1 agrees with 8 junctional bases. The origin of this receptor is a male patient in his 30s who had COVID-19 and was a kidney transplant recipient. After a transplant, the donor of the graft may account for some T cells. The CDR3 protein is CASSPQRTGQYGQYF. The DNA sequence follows: TGTGCCAGCAGCCCTCAACGGACAGGGCAGTACGGGCAGTACTTC.